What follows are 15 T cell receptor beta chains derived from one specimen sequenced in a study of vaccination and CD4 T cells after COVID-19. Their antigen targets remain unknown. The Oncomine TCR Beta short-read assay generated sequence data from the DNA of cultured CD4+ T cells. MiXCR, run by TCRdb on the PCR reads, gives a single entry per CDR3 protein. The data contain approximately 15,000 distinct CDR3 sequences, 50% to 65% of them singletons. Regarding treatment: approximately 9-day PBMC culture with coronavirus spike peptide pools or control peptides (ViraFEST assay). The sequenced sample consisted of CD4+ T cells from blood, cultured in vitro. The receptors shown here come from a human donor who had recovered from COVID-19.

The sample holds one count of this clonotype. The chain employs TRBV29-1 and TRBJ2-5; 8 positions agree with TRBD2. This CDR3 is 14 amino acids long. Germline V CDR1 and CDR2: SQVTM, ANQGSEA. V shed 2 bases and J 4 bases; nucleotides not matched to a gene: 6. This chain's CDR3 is CSVEYGTRGETQYF. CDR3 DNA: TGCAGCGTTGAATATGGGACTAGAGGAGAGACCCAGTACTTC.

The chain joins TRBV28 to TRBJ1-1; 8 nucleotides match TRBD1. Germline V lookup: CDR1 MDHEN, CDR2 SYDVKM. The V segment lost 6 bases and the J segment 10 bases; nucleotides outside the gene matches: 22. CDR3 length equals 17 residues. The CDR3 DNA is TGTGCCAGCAGCTATATAAGGACAGGGAAAAAGCCCGGGGGAGCTTTCTTT. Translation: CASSYIRTGKKPGGAFF.

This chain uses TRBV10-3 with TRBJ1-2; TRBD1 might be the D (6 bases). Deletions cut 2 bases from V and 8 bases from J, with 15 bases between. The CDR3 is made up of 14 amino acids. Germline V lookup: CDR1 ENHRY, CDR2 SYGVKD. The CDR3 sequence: CAISEPTGGKGYTF. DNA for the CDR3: TGTGCCATCAGTGAGCCGACAGGCGGCAAGGGCTACACCTTC.

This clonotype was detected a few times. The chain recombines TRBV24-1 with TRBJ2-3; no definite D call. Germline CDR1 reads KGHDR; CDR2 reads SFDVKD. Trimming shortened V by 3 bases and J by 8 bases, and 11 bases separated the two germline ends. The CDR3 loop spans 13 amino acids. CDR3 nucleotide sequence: TGTGCCACCAGTGATCCTCGCTTAGGTACGCAGTATTTT. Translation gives CATSDPRLGTQYF.

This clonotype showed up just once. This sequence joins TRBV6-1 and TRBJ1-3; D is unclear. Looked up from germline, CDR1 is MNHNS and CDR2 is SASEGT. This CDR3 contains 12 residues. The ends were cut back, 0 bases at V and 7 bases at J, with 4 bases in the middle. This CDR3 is CASSEAWNTIYF. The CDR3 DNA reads TGTGCCAGCAGTGAAGCGTGGAACACCATATATTTT.

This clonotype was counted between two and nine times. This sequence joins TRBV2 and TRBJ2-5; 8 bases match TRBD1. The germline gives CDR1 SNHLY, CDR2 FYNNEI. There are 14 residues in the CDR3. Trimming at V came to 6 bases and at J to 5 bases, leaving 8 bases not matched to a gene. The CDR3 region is CASSPDRGRETQYF. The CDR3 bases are TGTGCCAGCAGCCCTGACAGGGGCAGGGAGACCCAGTACTTC. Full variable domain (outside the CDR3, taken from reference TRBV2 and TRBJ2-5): EPEVTQTPSHQVTQMGQEVILRCVPISNHLYFYWYRQILGQKVEFLVSFYNNEISEKSEIFDDQFSVERPDGSNFTLKIRSTKLEDSAMYFCASSPDRGRETQYFGPGTRLLVL.

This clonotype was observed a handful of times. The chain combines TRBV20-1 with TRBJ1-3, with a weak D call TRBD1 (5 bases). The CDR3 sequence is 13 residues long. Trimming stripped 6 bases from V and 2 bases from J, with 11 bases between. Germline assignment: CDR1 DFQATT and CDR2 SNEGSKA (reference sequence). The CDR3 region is CSASGTPGNTIYF. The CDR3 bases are TGCAGTGCGAGCGGGACCCCTGGAAACACCATATATTTT.

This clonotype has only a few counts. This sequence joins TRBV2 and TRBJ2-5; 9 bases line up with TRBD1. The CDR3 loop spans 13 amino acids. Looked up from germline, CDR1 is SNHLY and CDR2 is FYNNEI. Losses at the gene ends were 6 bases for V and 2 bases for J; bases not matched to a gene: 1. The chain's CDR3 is CASRTGGQETQYF. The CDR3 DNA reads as TGTGCCAGCAGGACAGGGGGGCAAGAGACCCAGTACTTC.

CDR3 in DNA: TGTGCCATCATCGGACTAGCGGAAAACACAGATACGCAGTATTTT. It yields the protein CAIIGLAENTDTQYF. The rearrangement uses TRBV10-3 and TRBJ2-3; 10 bases are shared with TRBD2. CDR1 is ENHRY, CDR2 SYGVKD, per germline. The V and J ends lost 7 bases and 2 bases, in that order; junction bases with no gene match: 6. This CDR3 has 15 residues.

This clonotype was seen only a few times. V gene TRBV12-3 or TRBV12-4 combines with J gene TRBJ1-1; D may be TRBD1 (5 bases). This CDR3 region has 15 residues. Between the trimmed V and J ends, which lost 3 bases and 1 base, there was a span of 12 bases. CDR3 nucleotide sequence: TGTGCCAGCAGTTTGCTACGTAGGGGGAACACTGAAGCTTTCTTT. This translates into CASSLLRRGNTEAFF.

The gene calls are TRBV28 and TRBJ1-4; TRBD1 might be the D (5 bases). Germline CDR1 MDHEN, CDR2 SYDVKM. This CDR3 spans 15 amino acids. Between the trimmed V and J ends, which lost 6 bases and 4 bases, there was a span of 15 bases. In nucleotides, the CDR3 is TGTGCCAGCAGCCCCCAAGGGGCTGGTAATGAAAAACTGTTTTTT. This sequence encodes CASSPQGAGNEKLFF.

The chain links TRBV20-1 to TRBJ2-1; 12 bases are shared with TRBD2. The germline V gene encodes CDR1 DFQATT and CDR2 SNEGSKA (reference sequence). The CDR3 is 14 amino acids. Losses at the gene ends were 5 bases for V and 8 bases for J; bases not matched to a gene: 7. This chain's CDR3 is CSAVTTSGSHEQFF. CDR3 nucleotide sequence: TGCAGTGCTGTGACGACTAGCGGGAGCCATGAGCAGTTCTTC.

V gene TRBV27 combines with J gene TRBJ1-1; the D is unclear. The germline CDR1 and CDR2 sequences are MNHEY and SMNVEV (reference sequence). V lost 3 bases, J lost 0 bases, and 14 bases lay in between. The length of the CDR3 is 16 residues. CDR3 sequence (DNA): TGTGCCAGCAGTTTTATCAGAGGGCTTATGAACACTGAAGCTTTCTTT. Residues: CASSFIRGLMNTEAFF.

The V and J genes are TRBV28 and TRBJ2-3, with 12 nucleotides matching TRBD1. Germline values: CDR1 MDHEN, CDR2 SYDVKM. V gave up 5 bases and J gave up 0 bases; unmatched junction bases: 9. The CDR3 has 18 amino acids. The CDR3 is CASSPRDRGPTSTDTQYF. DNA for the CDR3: TGTGCCAGCAGTCCTCGGGACAGGGGGCCTACTAGCACAGATACGCAGTATTTT.

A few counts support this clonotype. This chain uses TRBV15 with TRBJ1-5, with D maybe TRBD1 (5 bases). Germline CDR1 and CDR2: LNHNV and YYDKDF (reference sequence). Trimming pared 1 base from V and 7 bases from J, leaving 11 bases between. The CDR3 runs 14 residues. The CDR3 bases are TGTGCCACCAGCAGAGCAGGGTCGGACCAGCCCCAGCATTTT. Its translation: CATSRAGSDQPQHF.